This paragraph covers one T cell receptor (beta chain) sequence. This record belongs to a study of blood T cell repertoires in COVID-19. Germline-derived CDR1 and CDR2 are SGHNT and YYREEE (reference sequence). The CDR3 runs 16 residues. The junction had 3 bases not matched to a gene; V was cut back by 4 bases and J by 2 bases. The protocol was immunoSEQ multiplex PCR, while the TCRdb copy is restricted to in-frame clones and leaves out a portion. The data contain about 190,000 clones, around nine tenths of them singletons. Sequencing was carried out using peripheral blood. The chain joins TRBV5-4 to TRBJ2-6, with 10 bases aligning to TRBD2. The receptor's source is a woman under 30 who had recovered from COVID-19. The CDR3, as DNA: TGTGCCAGCAGCCCTCTAGCGGGGGCTGGGGCCAACGTCCTGACTTTC. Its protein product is CASSPLAGAGANVLTF.